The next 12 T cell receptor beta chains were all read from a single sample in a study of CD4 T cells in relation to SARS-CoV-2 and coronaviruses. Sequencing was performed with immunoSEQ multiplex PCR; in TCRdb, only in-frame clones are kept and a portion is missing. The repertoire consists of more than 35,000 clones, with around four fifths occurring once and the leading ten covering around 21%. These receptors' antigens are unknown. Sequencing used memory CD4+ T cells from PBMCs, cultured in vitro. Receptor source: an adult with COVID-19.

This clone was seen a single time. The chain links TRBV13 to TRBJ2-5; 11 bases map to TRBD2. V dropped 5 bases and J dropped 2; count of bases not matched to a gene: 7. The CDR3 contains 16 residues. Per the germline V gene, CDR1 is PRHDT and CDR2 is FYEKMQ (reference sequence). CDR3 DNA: TGTGCCAGCAGCCCGAAGGGACTAGCGGCTCAAGAGACCCAGTACTTC. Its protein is CASSPKGLAAQETQYF.

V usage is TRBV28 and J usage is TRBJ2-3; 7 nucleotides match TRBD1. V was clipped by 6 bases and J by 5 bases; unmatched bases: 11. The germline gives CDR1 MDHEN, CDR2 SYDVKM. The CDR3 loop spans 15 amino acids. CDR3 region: CASSPPQRGRDTQYF. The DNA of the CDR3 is TGTGCCAGCAGCCCCCCTCAGAGGGGGCGAGATACGCAGTATTTT.

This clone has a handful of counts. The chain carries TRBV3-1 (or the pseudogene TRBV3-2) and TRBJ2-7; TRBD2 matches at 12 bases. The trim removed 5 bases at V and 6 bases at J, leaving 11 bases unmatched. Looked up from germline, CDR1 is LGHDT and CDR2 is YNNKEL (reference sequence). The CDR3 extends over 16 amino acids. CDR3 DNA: TGTGCCAGCAGCGGGACCGCTAGCGGGAGGGCCGGCGAGCAGTACTTC. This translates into CASSGTASGRAGEQYF.

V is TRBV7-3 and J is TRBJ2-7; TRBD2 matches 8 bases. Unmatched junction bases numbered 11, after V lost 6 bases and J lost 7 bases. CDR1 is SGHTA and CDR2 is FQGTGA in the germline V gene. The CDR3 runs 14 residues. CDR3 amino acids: CASSLTSVAGEQYF. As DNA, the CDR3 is TGTGCCAGCAGTTTGACTAGCGTGGCGGGTGAGCAGTACTTC.

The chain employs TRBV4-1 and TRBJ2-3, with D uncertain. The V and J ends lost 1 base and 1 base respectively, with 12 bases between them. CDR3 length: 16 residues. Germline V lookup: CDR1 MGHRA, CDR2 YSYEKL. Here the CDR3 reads CASSQGMGLGTDTQYF. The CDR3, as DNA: TGCGCCAGCAGCCAAGGAATGGGTTTGGGCACAGATACGCAGTATTTT.

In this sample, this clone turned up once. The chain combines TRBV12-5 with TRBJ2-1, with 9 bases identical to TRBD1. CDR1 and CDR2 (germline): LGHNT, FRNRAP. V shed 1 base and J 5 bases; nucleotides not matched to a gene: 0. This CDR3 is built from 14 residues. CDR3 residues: CASGLGTGDNEQFF. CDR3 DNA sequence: TGTGCTAGTGGTTTGGGGACAGGGGACAATGAGCAGTTCTTC.

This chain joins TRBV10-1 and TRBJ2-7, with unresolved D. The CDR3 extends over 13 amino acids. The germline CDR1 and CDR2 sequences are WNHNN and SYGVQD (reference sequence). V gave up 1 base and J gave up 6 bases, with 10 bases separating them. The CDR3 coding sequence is TGCGCCAGCAGTGAGTGTGTAGGGTGCGAGCAGTACTTC. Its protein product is CASSECVGCEQYF.

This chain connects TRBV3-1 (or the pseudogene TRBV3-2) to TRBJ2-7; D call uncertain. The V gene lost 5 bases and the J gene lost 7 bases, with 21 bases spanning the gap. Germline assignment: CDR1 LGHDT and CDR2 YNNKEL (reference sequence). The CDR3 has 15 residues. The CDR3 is CASSAPWTGTEEQYF. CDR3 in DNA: TGTGCCAGCAGCGCGCCTTGGACCGGAACCGAGGAGCAGTACTTC.

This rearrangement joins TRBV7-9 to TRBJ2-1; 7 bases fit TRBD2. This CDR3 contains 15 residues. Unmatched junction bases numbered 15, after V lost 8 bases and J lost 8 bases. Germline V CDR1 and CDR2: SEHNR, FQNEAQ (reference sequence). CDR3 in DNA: TGTGCCAGCGGATACGGGACTCGGGGGGTGGATGAGCAGTTCTTC. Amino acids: CASGYGTRGVDEQFF.

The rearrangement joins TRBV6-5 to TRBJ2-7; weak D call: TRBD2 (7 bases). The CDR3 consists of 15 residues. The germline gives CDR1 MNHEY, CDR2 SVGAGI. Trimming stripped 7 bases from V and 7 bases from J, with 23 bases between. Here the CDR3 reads CASNKRGQGKVEQYF. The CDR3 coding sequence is TGTGCCAGCAACAAGCGGGGCCAGGGGAAAGTTGAGCAGTACTTC.

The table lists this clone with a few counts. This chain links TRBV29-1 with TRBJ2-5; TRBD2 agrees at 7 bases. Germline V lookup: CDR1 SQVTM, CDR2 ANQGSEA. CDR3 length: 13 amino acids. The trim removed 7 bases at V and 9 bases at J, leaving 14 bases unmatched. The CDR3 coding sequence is TGCAGCGCTAGAGACGGACTAGTGGTCCCCCAGTACTTC. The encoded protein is CSARDGLVVPQYF.

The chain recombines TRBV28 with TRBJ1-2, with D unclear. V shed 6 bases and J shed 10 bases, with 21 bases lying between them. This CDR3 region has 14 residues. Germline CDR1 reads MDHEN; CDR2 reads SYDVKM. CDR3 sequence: CASRPTSGEAYYTF. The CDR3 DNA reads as TGTGCCAGCAGGCCTACCTCTGGTGAGGCATACTACACCTTC.